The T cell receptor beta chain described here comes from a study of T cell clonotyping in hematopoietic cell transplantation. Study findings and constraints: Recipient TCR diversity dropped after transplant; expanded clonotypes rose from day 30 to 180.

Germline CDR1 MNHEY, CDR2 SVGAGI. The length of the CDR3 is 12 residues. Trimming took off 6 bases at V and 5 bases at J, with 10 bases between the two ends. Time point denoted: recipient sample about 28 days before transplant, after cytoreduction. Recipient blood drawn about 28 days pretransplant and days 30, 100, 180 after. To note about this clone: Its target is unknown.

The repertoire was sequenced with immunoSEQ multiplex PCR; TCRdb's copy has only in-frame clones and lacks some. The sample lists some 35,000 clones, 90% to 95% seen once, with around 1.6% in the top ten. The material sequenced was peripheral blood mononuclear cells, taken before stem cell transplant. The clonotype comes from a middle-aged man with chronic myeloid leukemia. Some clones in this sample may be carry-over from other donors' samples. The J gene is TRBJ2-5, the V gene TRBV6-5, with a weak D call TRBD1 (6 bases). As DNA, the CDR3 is TGTGCCAGCAGCAGGGGTGGGGAGACCCAGTACTTC. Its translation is CASSRGGETQYF.